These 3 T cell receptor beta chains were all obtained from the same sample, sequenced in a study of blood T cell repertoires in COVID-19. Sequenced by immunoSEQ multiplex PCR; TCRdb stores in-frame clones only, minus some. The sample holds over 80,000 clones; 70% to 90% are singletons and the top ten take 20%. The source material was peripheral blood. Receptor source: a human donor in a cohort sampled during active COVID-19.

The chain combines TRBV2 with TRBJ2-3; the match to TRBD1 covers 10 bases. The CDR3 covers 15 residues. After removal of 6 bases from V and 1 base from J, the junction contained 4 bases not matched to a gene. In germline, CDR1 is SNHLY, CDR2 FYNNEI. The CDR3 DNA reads TGTGCCAGCAGGCCCGGGACAGGGGGCACAGATACGCAGTATTTT. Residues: CASRPGTGGTDTQYF.

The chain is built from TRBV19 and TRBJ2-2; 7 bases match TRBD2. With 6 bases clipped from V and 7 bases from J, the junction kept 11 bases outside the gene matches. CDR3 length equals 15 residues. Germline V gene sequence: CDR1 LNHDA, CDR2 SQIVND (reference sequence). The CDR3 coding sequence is TGTGCCAGTAGAATAAAATCGGGACTATTCGGGGAGCTGTTTTTT. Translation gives CASRIKSGLFGELFF.

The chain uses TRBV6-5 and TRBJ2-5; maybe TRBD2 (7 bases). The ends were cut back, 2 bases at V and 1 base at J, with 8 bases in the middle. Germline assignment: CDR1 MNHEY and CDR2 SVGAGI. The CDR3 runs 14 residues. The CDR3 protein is CASSYGGAQETQYF. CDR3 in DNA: TGTGCCAGCAGTTACGGGGGGGCCCAAGAGACCCAGTACTTC.